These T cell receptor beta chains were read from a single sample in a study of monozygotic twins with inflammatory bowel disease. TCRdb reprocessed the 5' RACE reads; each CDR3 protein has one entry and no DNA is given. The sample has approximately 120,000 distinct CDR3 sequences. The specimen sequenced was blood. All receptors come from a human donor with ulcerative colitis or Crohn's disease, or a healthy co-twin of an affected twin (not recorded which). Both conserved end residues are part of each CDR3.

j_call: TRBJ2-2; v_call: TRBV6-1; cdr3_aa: CASSSGTENTGELFF
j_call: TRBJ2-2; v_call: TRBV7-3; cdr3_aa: CASSLSTSENTGELFF
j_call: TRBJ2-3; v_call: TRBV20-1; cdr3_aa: CSAGKWVRSTDTQYF
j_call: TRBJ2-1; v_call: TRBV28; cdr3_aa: CASSLPRGGNEQFF
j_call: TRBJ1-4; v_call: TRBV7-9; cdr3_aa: CASSLGVRGTEKLFF
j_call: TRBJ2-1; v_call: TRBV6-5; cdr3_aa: CASSYSIRSSYNEQFF
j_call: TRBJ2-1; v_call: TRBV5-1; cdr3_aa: CASSFSGGNEQFF
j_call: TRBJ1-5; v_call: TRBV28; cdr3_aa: CASSGQGEAQPQHF
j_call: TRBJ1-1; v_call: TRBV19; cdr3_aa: CASSDRDSPRRAFF
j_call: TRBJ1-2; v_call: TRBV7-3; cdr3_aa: CASSSTGGGGYTF
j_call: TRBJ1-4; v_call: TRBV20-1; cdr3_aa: CSARPSGTGVITNEKLFF
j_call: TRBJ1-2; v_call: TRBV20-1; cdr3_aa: CSGTGKAGGYTF
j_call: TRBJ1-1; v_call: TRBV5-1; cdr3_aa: CASTEGGMNTEAFF
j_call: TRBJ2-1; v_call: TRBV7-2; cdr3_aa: CASSLDFSAVGQNEQFF
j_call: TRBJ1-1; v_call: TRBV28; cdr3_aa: CASSSPGGPQRASTEAFF
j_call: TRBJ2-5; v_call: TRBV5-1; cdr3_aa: CASSATSGRQETQYF
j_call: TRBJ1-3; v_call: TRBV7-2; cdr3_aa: CASSLAPTGVGNTIYF
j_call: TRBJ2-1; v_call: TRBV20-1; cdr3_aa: CSAEGSGRYNEQFF
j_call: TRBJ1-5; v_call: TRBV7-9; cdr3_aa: CASSRMNQPQHF
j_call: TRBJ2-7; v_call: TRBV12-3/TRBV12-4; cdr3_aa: CASSPGSGSHEQYF
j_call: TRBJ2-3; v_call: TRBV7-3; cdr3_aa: CASSLRGSAGTDTQYF
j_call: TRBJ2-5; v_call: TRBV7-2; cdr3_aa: CASSLSVPRGGTQYF
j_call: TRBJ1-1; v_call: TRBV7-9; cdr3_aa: CASSLAGGPVAFF
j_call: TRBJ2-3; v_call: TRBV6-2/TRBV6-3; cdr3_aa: CASSHDGTRRSDTQYF
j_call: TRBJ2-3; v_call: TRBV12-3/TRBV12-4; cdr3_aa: CASSWGSSTDTQYF
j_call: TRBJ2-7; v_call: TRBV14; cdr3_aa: CASSRFGEQYF
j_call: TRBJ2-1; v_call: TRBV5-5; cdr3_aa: CAGQGAGDQNEQFF
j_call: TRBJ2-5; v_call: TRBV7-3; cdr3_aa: CASSLSGLGYSETQYF
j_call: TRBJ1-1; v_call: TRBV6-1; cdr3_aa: CASKEGWNTEAFF
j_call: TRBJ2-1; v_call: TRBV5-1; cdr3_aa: CASSLWTVVDEQFF
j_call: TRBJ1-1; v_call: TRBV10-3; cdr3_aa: CATALTDPNTEAFF
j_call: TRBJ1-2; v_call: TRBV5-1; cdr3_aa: CASSPGQRLYGYTF
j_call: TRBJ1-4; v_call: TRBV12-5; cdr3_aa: CASGLEGQGYEKLFF
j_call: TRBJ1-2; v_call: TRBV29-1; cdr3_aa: CSSIGTNYGYTF
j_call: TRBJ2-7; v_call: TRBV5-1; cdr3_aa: CASSLGQGGLSYEQYF
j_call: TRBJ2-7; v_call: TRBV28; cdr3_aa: CASSAPQGSEQYF
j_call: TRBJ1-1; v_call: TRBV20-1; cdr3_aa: CSAPRGQMNTEAFF
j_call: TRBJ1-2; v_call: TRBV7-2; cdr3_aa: CASSPSDMFYTF
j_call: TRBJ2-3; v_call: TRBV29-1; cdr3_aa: CSVCRGAGLDTQYF
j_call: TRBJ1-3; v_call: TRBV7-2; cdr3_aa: CASSPTDSGNTIYF
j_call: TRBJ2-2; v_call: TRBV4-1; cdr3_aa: CASFPHWGANTGELFF
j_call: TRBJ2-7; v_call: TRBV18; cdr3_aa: CASSPLQGERFDEQYF
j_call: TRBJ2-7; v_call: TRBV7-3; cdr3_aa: CASSLLPGYEQYF
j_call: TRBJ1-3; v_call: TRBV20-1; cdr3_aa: CSATGIAGNTIYF
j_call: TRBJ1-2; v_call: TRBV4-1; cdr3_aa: CASSQMGTQENYGYTF
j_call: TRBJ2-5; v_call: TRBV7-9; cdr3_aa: CASSPDRVSVETQYF
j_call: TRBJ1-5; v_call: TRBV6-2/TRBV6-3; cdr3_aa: CASSPTGQAGQPQHF
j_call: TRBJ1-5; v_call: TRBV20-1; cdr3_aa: CSAISGGNQPQHF
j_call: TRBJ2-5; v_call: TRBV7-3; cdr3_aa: CASSLEGDQETQYF
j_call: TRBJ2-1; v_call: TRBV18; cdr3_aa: CASSPGPGTLVYNEQFF
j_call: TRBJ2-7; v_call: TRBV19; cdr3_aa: CASSIWAAETLPEQYF
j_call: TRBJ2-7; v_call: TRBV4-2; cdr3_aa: CASSQELAGVYEQYF
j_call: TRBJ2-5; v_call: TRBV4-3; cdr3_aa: CASSQDRGAGKRETQYF
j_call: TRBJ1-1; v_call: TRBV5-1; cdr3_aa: CASSMNTEAFF
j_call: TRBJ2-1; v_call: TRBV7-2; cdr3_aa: CASSSTSGAYNEQFF
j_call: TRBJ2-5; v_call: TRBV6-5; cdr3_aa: CASSYGAAGVQETQYF
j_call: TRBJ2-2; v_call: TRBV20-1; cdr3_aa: CSASRGSPGELFF
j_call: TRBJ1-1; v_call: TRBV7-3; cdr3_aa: CASSLGRGAAFF
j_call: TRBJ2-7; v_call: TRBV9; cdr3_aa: CASSFDLRGPGEQYF
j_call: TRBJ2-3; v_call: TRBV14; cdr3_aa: CASSPMDTDTQYF